The 4 T cell receptor beta chains below were found in one sample sequenced in a study of preoperative IRX-2 immunotherapy in early breast cancer. The treatment: preoperative locoregional IRX-2 cytokine immunotherapy. Assay used: immunoSEQ multiplex PCR; TCRdb lists only in-frame clones, some missing. This sample has 35,000 to 50,000 clones, with about 95% found just once. The starting material was tumor tissue, obtained after IRX-2 immunotherapy. The receptors derive from a human donor with breast cancer.

The rearrangement uses TRBV19 and TRBJ2-3; TRBD1 might be the D (5 bases). The CDR3 is made up of 14 amino acids. The germline CDR1 and CDR2 sequences are LNHDA and SQIVND (reference sequence). V lost 0 bases to trimming and J lost 8 bases, with 12 bases between them. In DNA form, the CDR3 reads TGTGCCAGTAGTATAGATGAACAGGATTTTACGCAGTATTTT. Its translation is CASSIDEQDFTQYF.

This chain connects TRBV28 to TRBJ1-2; D uncertain. V was pared by 3 bases and J by 6 bases, with 17 bases between. The CDR3 spans 15 residues. The V gene's germline CDR1 is MDHEN and CDR2 SYDVKM. For the CDR3, the DNA is TGTGCCAGCAGTTTTGGGTCGGCGGGCGGTAATGGCTACACCTTC. This encodes CASSFGSAGGNGYTF.

V and J are TRBV10-2 and TRBJ2-7; D is possibly TRBD1 (5 bases). This CDR3 is built from 12 residues. V lost 6 bases and J lost 4, with 10 bases in between. The germline V gene has CDR1 WSHSY and CDR2 SAAADI. The CDR3 DNA sequence: TGCGCCAGCAGGGCAGGGCAGTACGAGCAGTACTTC. Its protein is CASRAGQYEQYF.

The chain is built from TRBV4-3 and TRBJ2-7; TRBD1 is a possible D gene (6 bases). V was trimmed by 4 bases and J by 6 bases, leaving 13 bases between them. This CDR3 has 13 amino acids. The germline gives CDR1 LGHNA, CDR2 YSLEER. The CDR3 loop is CASSRRDTREQYF. Written as DNA, the CDR3 is TGCGCCAGCAGCCGAAGGGACACCCGCGAGCAGTACTTC.